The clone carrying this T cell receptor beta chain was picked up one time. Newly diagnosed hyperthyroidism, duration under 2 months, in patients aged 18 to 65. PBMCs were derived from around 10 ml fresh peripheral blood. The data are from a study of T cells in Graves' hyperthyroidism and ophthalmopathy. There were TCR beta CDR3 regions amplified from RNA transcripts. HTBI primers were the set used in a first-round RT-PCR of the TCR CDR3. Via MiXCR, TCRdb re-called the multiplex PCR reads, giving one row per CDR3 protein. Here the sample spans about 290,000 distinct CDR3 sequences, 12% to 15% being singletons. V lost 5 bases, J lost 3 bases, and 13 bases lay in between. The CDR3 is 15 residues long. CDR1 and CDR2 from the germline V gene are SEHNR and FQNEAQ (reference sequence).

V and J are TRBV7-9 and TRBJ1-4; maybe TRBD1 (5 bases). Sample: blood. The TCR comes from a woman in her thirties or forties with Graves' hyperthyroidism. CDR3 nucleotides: TGTGCCAGCAGCCCAGAAGAGGGGTCTAATGAAAAACTGTTTTTT. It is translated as CASSPEEGSNEKLFF.